The T cell receptor (beta chain) described here comes from a study of T cell changes during pregnancy in multiple sclerosis. Some clones are missing from TCRdb's copy, which holds only in-frame ones; the method was immunoSEQ multiplex PCR. The sample has about 35,000 clones; more than 70% are singletons. The CDR3 covers 14 residues. Germline V gene lookup returns CDR1 SGHNT and CDR2 YYREEE (reference sequence). After removal of 5 bases from V and 6 bases from J, the junction contained 7 bases not matched to a gene. The sequence derives from a female donor in good health, enrolled as a control in a pregnancy study. The chain has TRBV5-4 and TRBJ2-3; 9 bases map to TRBD1. The sequencing used CD4+ T cells from peripheral blood mononuclear cells, collected after pregnancy. The CDR3 DNA follows: TGTGCCAGCAGTCCGGGACAGGGTGTTGATACGCAGTATTTT. It encodes CASSPGQGVDTQYF.